These T cell receptor beta chains were read from a single sample in a study of blood T cell repertoires in COVID-19. This table comes from immunoSEQ multiplex PCR, and its TCRdb copy is limited to in-frame clones, with some not included. The sample holds hundreds of thousands of clones, around 89% seen once. The specimen was PBMCs or T cells enriched from blood (not recorded which). The receptors originated from a woman aged 45-59 years who had recovered from COVID-19. CDR3s include the opening cysteine and the closing phenylalanine or tryptophan. Each record gives: CDR3 DNA, CDR3 protein, D gene, CDR3 length, clone size, V gene, J gene. D genes are given only for firm matches. Clone size, where shown, is once, few, many, or a class for clones that have expanded.

TGCGCCAGCAGCCTAGCGGGAGGGAGCTCCTACGAGCAGTACTTC	CASSLAGGSSYEQYF	TRBD2	15	once	TRBV5-1	TRBJ2-7
TGCGCCAGCAGCCCGCCGCAGGGAAGCACCGGGGAGCTGTTTTTT	CASSPPQGSTGELFF	.	15	.	TRBV5-1	TRBJ2-2
TGTGCCAGCAGCGGGGAAAGGACAGGGAGTAGTGAAAAACTGTTTTTT	CASSGERTGSSEKLFF	TRBD1	16	.	TRBV7-2	TRBJ1-4
TGTGCCAGCAGTGAACGTAGTGGTAGCAATCAGCCCCAGCATTTT	CASSERSGSNQPQHF	.	15	few	TRBV2	TRBJ1-5
TGTGCCAGCAGCTTGGAGGAGGGGGCTGGCTATGGCTACACCTTC	CASSLEEGAGYGYTF	TRBD1	15	.	TRBV11-2	TRBJ1-2
TGTGCCAGCTCACCAGATTTGGGAGCGGGCATACAAGAGACCCAGTACTTC	CASSPDLGAGIQETQYF	.	17	.	TRBV18	TRBJ2-5
TGTGCCAGCTCCCCGGGACACTCTGGTTCCGAGCAGTACTTC	CASSPGHSGSEQYF	.	14	.	TRBV18	TRBJ2-7
TGTGCCAGCAGTCCGTGGCGGGACGAAAATGAAGCTTTCTTT	CASSPWRDENEAFF	.	14	.	TRBV28	TRBJ1-1
TGTGCCAGCAGCTTTGTCAGGGCTGGGACCGGGGAGCTGTTTTTT	CASSFVRAGTGELFF	.	15	.	TRBV11-2	TRBJ2-2
TGTGCCTGGAGCAAGGGACTAGGATCTTTCAATGAGCAGTTCTTC	CAWSKGLGSFNEQFF	TRBD2	15	.	TRBV30	TRBJ2-1
TGTGCCAGCAGCTCCGCCACAGGGTCCCAGTACGAGCAGTACTTC	CASSSATGSQYEQYF	.	15	.	TRBV7-2	TRBJ2-7
TGTGCCAGCAGTAGGGGGAGATTCCCCTACGAGCAGTACTTC	CASSRGRFPYEQYF	.	14	.	TRBV6-2/TRBV6-3	TRBJ2-7
TGTGCCAGCAGCCTGGACAGGGTGTACACCGGGGAGCTGTTTTTT	CASSLDRVYTGELFF	TRBD1	15	once	TRBV3-1/TRBV3-2	TRBJ2-2
TGTGCCTGGAGGGGACTAGCGGGGACCTACAATGAGCAGTTCTTC	CAWRGLAGTYNEQFF	TRBD2	15	few	TRBV30	TRBJ2-1
TGTGCCAGCAGCTTAACTGCGGGAGGAACCTACGAGCAGTACTTC	CASSLTAGGTYEQYF	TRBD2	15	.	TRBV7-3	TRBJ2-7
TGTGCCAGCAGCTCAGCCGGGACAGGGCTCGGGGAGCTGTTTTTT	CASSSAGTGLGELFF	TRBD1	15	.	TRBV7-9	TRBJ2-2
TGTGCCAGCAGCGGGACAGGGGCCTACAATGAGCAGTTCTTC	CASSGTGAYNEQFF	TRBD1	14	.	TRBV5-4	TRBJ2-1